The rows below give T cell receptor beta chains drawn from one sample of a study of neurological immune-mediated disorders. A single record per CDR3 protein comes from TCRdb applying MiXCR to the 5' RACE reads. In the table there are 75,000 to 90,000 distinct CDR3 sequences, about a tenth of which are singletons. Sequenced material: PBMCs. These receptors all come from a man aged 35-49 years in good health. Each CDR3 is given with its conserved first and last residue. The order of the fields is D gene, V gene, clone size, J gene, CDR3 DNA, CDR3 protein. The D gene is left open where the match is weak. Clone size is stated in some rows and not others, as once, few, many or a class when expanded.

D gene: TRBD2; V gene: TRBV20-1; clone size: many; J gene: TRBJ2-2; CDR3 DNA: TGCAGTGCTTATTTAGCGGGAGGTCGAACCGGGGAGCTGTTTTTT; CDR3 protein: CSAYLAGGRTGELFF
D gene: TRBD1; V gene: TRBV5-6; clone size: many; J gene: TRBJ2-7; CDR3 DNA: TGTGCCAGCAACGGCCCGGGACAGGGAAGTCGCGAGCAGTACTTC; CDR3 protein: CASNGPGQGSREQYF
D gene: -; V gene: TRBV28; clone size: many; J gene: TRBJ1-1; CDR3 DNA: TGTGCCAGCAGAACACTGCGTGAAGCTTTCTTT; CDR3 protein: CASRTLREAFF
D gene: TRBD1; V gene: TRBV19; clone size: few; J gene: TRBJ1-5; CDR3 DNA: TGTGCCAGTAGTTGGGACAGCGATCAGCCCCAGCATTTT; CDR3 protein: CASSWDSDQPQHF
D gene: TRBD2; V gene: TRBV5-1; clone size: many; J gene: TRBJ2-1; CDR3 DNA: TGCGCCAGCAGCCTGCAACCGACGGGGGGGTATGACAATGAGCAGTTCTTC; CDR3 protein: CASSLQPTGGYDNEQFF
D gene: -; V gene: TRBV6-5; clone size: many; J gene: TRBJ2-2; CDR3 DNA: TGTGCCAGCAGTTACTCGACCCCTACAGGGTCTCGCACCGGGGAGCTGTTTTTT; CDR3 protein: CASSYSTPTGSRTGELFF
D gene: TRBD1; V gene: TRBV29-1; clone size: many; J gene: TRBJ2-7; CDR3 DNA: TGCAGCGTTGAAGATCAGGACGGGACAGGGCTCTTAGGGGAGCAGTACTTC; CDR3 protein: CSVEDQDGTGLLGEQYF
D gene: -; V gene: TRBV20-1; clone size: many; J gene: TRBJ1-4; CDR3 DNA: TGCAGTGCTAGGACAGGAGTTAATGAAAAACTGTTTTTT; CDR3 protein: CSARTGVNEKLFF
D gene: -; V gene: TRBV12-3/TRBV12-4; clone size: many; J gene: TRBJ1-5; CDR3 DNA: TGTGCCAGCAGTTCCCAGGGGTATAGCAATCAGCCCCAGCATTTT; CDR3 protein: CASSSQGYSNQPQHF
D gene: -; V gene: TRBV28; clone size: many; J gene: TRBJ2-5; CDR3 DNA: TGTGCCAGCAGCTCGGCGGCAGGGACGATTTCTCGGGAGACCCAGTACTTC; CDR3 protein: CASSSAAGTISRETQYF
D gene: TRBD2; V gene: TRBV5-1; clone size: many; J gene: TRBJ2-3; CDR3 DNA: TGCGCCAGCAGGCGGGAGGCCGACACAGATACGCAGTATTTT; CDR3 protein: CASRREADTDTQYF
D gene: -; V gene: TRBV28; clone size: many; J gene: TRBJ1-4; CDR3 DNA: TGTGCCAGCAGCTCATGGGGGAGTACTGAAAAACTGTTTTTT; CDR3 protein: CASSSWGSTEKLFF
D gene: -; V gene: TRBV25-1; clone size: many; J gene: TRBJ1-5; CDR3 DNA: TGTGCCAGCAGTTCAACCTCCCACAATCAGCCCCAGCATTTT; CDR3 protein: CASSSTSHNQPQHF
D gene: -; V gene: TRBV20-1; clone size: many; J gene: TRBJ2-1; CDR3 DNA: TGCAGTGCTAGAGGGGGAGTTCCGGGCCAACGGTCCGGTGGCGGACCCTACAATGAGCAGTTCTTC; CDR3 protein: CSARGGVPGQRSGGGPYNEQFF
D gene: TRBD2; V gene: TRBV5-5; clone size: many; J gene: TRBJ2-3; CDR3 DNA: TGTGCCAGCAGCCGGACTAGCGGGACTAACCTCGACAATACGCAGTATTTT; CDR3 protein: CASSRTSGTNLDNTQYF
D gene: -; V gene: TRBV6-6; clone size: many; J gene: TRBJ2-2; CDR3 DNA: TGTGCCAGCAGCCGGATCCCCTCCGGGGAGCTGTTTTTT; CDR3 protein: CASSRIPSGELFF
D gene: -; V gene: TRBV21-1; clone size: many; J gene: TRBJ1-5; CDR3 DNA: TGTGCCAGCCGAGTCCGACGAAGATCCGCCTTCCCCGGGACAGTGGGCTCTCAGCCCCAGCATTTT; CDR3 protein: CASRVRRRSAFPGTVGSQPQHF
D gene: -; V gene: TRBV5-1; clone size: many; J gene: TRBJ1-6; CDR3 DNA: TGCGCCAGCAGCTTGGATTGGGTTTCGCCCCTCCACTTT; CDR3 protein: CASSLDWVSPLHF
D gene: -; V gene: TRBV20-1; clone size: many; J gene: TRBJ2-1; CDR3 DNA: TGCAGTGCTGAGACCTCAGCCTACAATGAGCAGTTCTTC; CDR3 protein: CSAETSAYNEQFF
D gene: -; V gene: TRBV12-5; clone size: many; J gene: TRBJ1-1; CDR3 DNA: TGTGCTAGTGGCCTGGGACAGAACACTGAAGCTTTCTTT; CDR3 protein: CASGLGQNTEAFF
D gene: -; V gene: TRBV5-1; clone size: once; J gene: TRBJ2-2; CDR3 DNA: TGCGCCAGCAGCTTAATAGGACCGAAAACAGGGGAGCTGTTTTTT; CDR3 protein: CASSLIGPKTGELFF
D gene: -; V gene: TRBV2; clone size: many; J gene: TRBJ2-5; CDR3 DNA: TGTGCCAGCAGGATTACCCCGATACTCCAAGAGACCCAGTACTTC; CDR3 protein: CASRITPILQETQYF
D gene: -; V gene: TRBV12-3/TRBV12-4; clone size: many; J gene: TRBJ2-3; CDR3 DNA: TGTGCCAGCAGTTTCGGGGGAGAAGATACGCAGTATTTT; CDR3 protein: CASSFGGEDTQYF
D gene: -; V gene: TRBV5-1; clone size: many; J gene: TRBJ2-7; CDR3 DNA: TGCGCCAGCAGCTTGGGCTTTGGGGACGTTGCCTACGAGCAGTACTTC; CDR3 protein: CASSLGFGDVAYEQYF
D gene: -; V gene: TRBV15; clone size: many; J gene: TRBJ2-3; CDR3 DNA: TGTGCCACCAGCAGAGAACTCATGGCAGATACGCAGTATTTT; CDR3 protein: CATSRELMADTQYF
D gene: TRBD1; V gene: TRBV6-1; clone size: -; J gene: TRBJ1-5; CDR3 DNA: TGTGCCAGCAGTAGGTACTCCGGGACAGCATACAATCAGCCCCAGCATTTT; CDR3 protein: CASSRYSGTAYNQPQHF
D gene: -; V gene: TRBV10-3; clone size: -; J gene: TRBJ2-1; CDR3 DNA: TGTGCCATCAGTGAGTCGGAAACAGCCTACAATGAGCAGTTCTTC; CDR3 protein: CAISESETAYNEQFF
D gene: -; V gene: TRBV19; clone size: -; J gene: TRBJ2-2; CDR3 DNA: TGTGCCAGTAGTACACGATCCGGGGTTGGCGCCGGGGAGCTGTTTTTT; CDR3 protein: CASSTRSGVGAGELFF
D gene: -; V gene: TRBV29-1; clone size: many; J gene: TRBJ1-2; CDR3 DNA: TGCAGCGTTGAGGTGGAGGACAACTACACCTTC; CDR3 protein: CSVEVEDNYTF
D gene: TRBD2; V gene: TRBV29-1; clone size: -; J gene: TRBJ2-2; CDR3 DNA: TGCAGCGTTCGGACTAGCGGGGTGGTGGTTTTT; CDR3 protein: CSVRTSGVVVF
D gene: -; V gene: TRBV7-2; clone size: many; J gene: TRBJ1-6; CDR3 DNA: TGTGCCAGCAGCAGGACGGAGTATAATTCACCCCTCCACTTT; CDR3 protein: CASSRTEYNSPLHF
D gene: -; V gene: TRBV20-1; clone size: many; J gene: TRBJ1-2; CDR3 DNA: TGCAGTGCTAGGGAATCCATGGTTGGTGGCTACACCTTC; CDR3 protein: CSARESMVGGYTF
D gene: TRBD1; V gene: TRBV7-2; clone size: many; J gene: TRBJ2-7; CDR3 DNA: TGTGCCAGCAGCATCGCTGGGGCAGGGGGACCGGACGAGCAGTACTTC; CDR3 protein: CASSIAGAGGPDEQYF
D gene: -; V gene: TRBV5-5; clone size: many; J gene: TRBJ1-1; CDR3 DNA: TGTGCCAGCAGCATATCAGGAGTTGGCACTGAAGCTTTCTTT; CDR3 protein: CASSISGVGTEAFF
D gene: TRBD2; V gene: TRBV29-1; clone size: many; J gene: TRBJ2-1; CDR3 DNA: TGCAGCGTCGCGACTAGCGGGAGGAATAATGAGCAGTTCTTC; CDR3 protein: CSVATSGRNNEQFF
D gene: -; V gene: TRBV28; clone size: many; J gene: TRBJ2-3; CDR3 DNA: TGTGCCAGCAGTTTATCAAGGTTCGGCAGGGTGGATACAGATACGCAGTATTTT; CDR3 protein: CASSLSRFGRVDTDTQYF
D gene: -; V gene: TRBV5-6; clone size: many; J gene: TRBJ2-6; CDR3 DNA: TGTGCCAGCAGCCTGCGGGGGGCCAACGTCCTGACTTTC; CDR3 protein: CASSLRGANVLTF
D gene: TRBD2; V gene: TRBV12-3/TRBV12-4; clone size: few; J gene: TRBJ2-7; CDR3 DNA: TGTGCCAGCAGTCGAGTAGCGGGAGGGACCTACGAGCAGTACTTC; CDR3 protein: CASSRVAGGTYEQYF
D gene: -; V gene: TRBV20-1; clone size: many; J gene: TRBJ2-2; CDR3 DNA: TGCAGTGTTGAGCGTCAGGGGTCCGGGGAGCTGTTTTTT; CDR3 protein: CSVERQGSGELFF
D gene: -; V gene: TRBV9; clone size: few; J gene: TRBJ2-2; CDR3 DNA: TGTGCCAGCAGCCCCCCGGGACTGTACACCGGGGAGCTGTTTTTT; CDR3 protein: CASSPPGLYTGELFF
D gene: TRBD1; V gene: TRBV5-5; clone size: -; J gene: TRBJ1-5; CDR3 DNA: TGTGCCAGCAGCTCACAGGGGAGAGGGGATAGCAATCAGCCCCAGCATTTT; CDR3 protein: CASSSQGRGDSNQPQHF
D gene: -; V gene: TRBV5-1; clone size: few; J gene: TRBJ2-7; CDR3 DNA: TGCGCCAGCAGCTTGGCCGAACACCTCTACGAGCAGTACTTC; CDR3 protein: CASSLAEHLYEQYF